The 29 T cell receptor beta chains listed next were all sequenced from one sample in a study of radiotherapy plus CTLA-4 blockade in lung cancer. Assay used: immunoSEQ multiplex PCR; TCRdb lists only in-frame clones, some missing. The sample holds roughly 32,000 clones, less than 75% seen once. The specimen comprised peripheral blood, sampled from a patient treated with radiotherapy plus ipilimumab. The receptors stem from a human donor with non-small cell lung cancer who had stable disease on radiotherapy plus ipilimumab.

The rearrangement uses TRBV6-6 and TRBJ1-2, with no clear D. CDR1 and CDR2 from the germline V gene are MNHNY and SVGAGI (reference sequence). The CDR3 sequence is 10 residues long. Trimming took off 6 bases at V and 5 bases at J, with 4 bases between the two ends. The CDR3 sequence: CASRGYGYTF. CDR3 bases: TGTGCCAGCAGGGGATATGGCTACACCTTC.

About this clone: The CDR3 ends on some other residue instead of the conserved phenylalanine or tryptophan, so this is likely a read error. The rearrangement links TRBV5-1 to TRBJ1-2, with a tentative D call TRBD1 (5 bases). V was shortened by 0 bases and J by 6 bases, with 21 bases between the two germline ends. Germline assignment: CDR1 SGHRS and CDR2 YFSETQ. The CDR3 runs to 17 residues. The CDR3 loop is CASSLVGPMPIQNGYTL. Here the CDR3 DNA reads TGCGCCAGCAGCTTGGTGGGGCCGATGCCCATTCAGAATGGCTACACCCTC.

This rearrangement joins TRBV4-2 to TRBJ1-3; 9 bases are shared with TRBD1. Looked up from germline, CDR1 is LGHNA and CDR2 is YNFKEQ. There are 19 residues in the CDR3. V was pared by 4 bases and J by 3 bases, with 16 bases of the junction left unmatched. The CDR3 region has the DNA TGTGCCAGCAGCCCCCGGGACAGGGCTAAGCGCATTAGTGGAAACACCATATATTTT. Its translation is CASSPRDRAKRISGNTIYF.

This chain connects TRBV5-1 to TRBJ1-2, with a weak D call TRBD1 (5 bases). Germline V gene data show CDR1 as SGHRS and CDR2 as YFSETQ. CDR3 length: 14 amino acids. V shed 0 bases and J shed 6 bases, with 12 bases lying between them. The CDR3 is CASSLDRTVDGYTF. CDR3 nucleotide sequence: TGCGCCAGCAGCTTGGACAGGACTGTCGATGGCTACACCTTC.

This chain links TRBV28 with TRBJ2-1; 7 bases match TRBD2. Germline V gene data show CDR1 as MDHEN and CDR2 as SYDVKM. With V trimmed by 6 bases and J by 3 bases, 14 bases remained unmatched. The CDR3 loop spans 17 amino acids. DNA for the CDR3: TGTGCCAGCAGCACAACGGCCGGGACTACGTTCTACAATGAGCAGTTCTTC. It is translated as CASSTTAGTTFYNEQFF.

The V call is TRBV28, the J call TRBJ1-2, with a possible D match to TRBD1 (6 bases). Trimming stripped 2 bases from V and 5 bases from J, with 9 bases between. Looked up from germline, CDR1 is MDHEN and CDR2 is SYDVKM. The length of the CDR3 is 13 residues. The CDR3, as DNA: TGTGCCAGCAGTTTACAGGGGCTTTATGGCTACACCTTC. Residues: CASSLQGLYGYTF.

The gene calls are TRBV7-2 and TRBJ1-5; D is unresolved. The CDR3 sequence is 14 residues long. The germline gives CDR1 SGHTA, CDR2 FQGNSA. Trimming took 8 bases from V and 7 from J, leaving 18 bases between them. The CDR3 is CASSTSTSEQPQHF. CDR3 coding DNA: TGTGCCAGCTCAACCAGTACCTCCGAACAGCCCCAGCATTTT.

V gene TRBV7-8 combines with J gene TRBJ2-7, with a possible D match to TRBD2 (5 bases). CDR1 SGHVS and CDR2 FQNEAQ come from the germline V gene. V was cut by 1 base and J by 3 bases, with 10 bases left in between. This CDR3 has 14 residues. In DNA, the CDR3 is TGTGCCAGCAGCTTAGGATTGAGGGTCTACGAGCAGTACTTC. Translating it yields CASSLGLRVYEQYF. The full variable domain, with the rest looked up from reference TRBV7-8 and TRBJ2-7, is GAGVSQSPRYKVAKRGQDVALRCDPISGHVSLFWYQQALGQGPEFLTYFQNEAQLDKSGLPSDRFFAERPEGSVSTLKIQRTQQEDSAVYLCASSLGLRVYEQYFGPGTRLTVT.

The V gene is TRBV7-9, the J gene TRBJ1-1, with 8 bases aligning to TRBD1. CDR1 SEHNR and CDR2 FQNEAQ come from the germline V gene (reference sequence). With V trimmed by 5 bases and J by 2 bases, 7 bases remained unmatched. The CDR3 covers 15 residues. The CDR3 protein is CASSQRSGGNTEAFF. DNA for the CDR3: TGTGCCAGCAGCCAGCGGTCAGGGGGCAACACTGAAGCTTTCTTT.

The rearrangement joins TRBV10-2 to TRBJ1-5, with a tentative D call TRBD1 (5 bases). Trimming left V 4 bases short and J 0 bases short, with 7 bases between. The germline V gene has CDR1 WSHSY and CDR2 SAAADI. The CDR3 totals 14 residues. Written as DNA, the CDR3 is TGCGCCAGCAGTGTGACAGATAGCAATCAGCCCCAGCATTTT. This encodes CASSVTDSNQPQHF.

CDR3 DNA: TGTGCCAGCAGCTGGCAGGGTTCTCAAGAGACCCAGTACTTC. It specifies CASSWQGSQETQYF. The chain couples TRBV5-4 to TRBJ2-5, with a weak D call TRBD1 (5 bases). The CDR3 consists of 14 residues. The germline gives CDR1 SGHNT, CDR2 YYREEE (reference sequence). V lost 3 bases and J lost 2, with 11 bases in between.

The CDR3 DNA is TGTGCCAGCAGTGTGGGACAGGATAATTCACCCCTCCACTTT. It codes for CASSVGQDNSPLHF. The chain is built from TRBV2 and TRBJ1-6; TRBD1 agrees at 8 bases. Trimming took 4 bases from V and 5 from J; bases not matched to a gene: 1. The germline CDR1 and CDR2 sequences are SNHLY and FYNNEI. The CDR3 spans 14 residues.

CDR3 sequence reads: CASSRTGGAGQETQYF. In DNA, the CDR3 is TGTGCCAGCAGCCGGACAGGGGGCGCCGGCCAAGAGACCCAGTACTTC. The V gene is TRBV7-2, the J gene TRBJ2-5; 11 bases fit TRBD1. Germline V gene sequence: CDR1 SGHTA, CDR2 FQGNSA. Trimming cost V 5 bases and J 1 base; bases outside gene matches: 6. The length of the CDR3 is 16 residues.

The rearrangement links TRBV6-6 to TRBJ2-5, with 8 bases aligning to TRBD2. J lost 1 base, V lost 5 bases, and 9 bases had no gene match. In germline, CDR1 is MNHNY, CDR2 SVGAGI (reference sequence). This CDR3 has 16 residues. CDR3 loop: CASSTPGLVGQETQYF. Written as DNA, the CDR3 is TGTGCCAGCAGTACCCCGGGACTAGTGGGCCAAGAGACCCAGTACTTC.

This clone turned up a few times. The V call is TRBV7-2, the J call TRBJ2-3; perhaps TRBD2 as D (5 bases). The V and J ends lost 5 bases and 2 bases respectively, with 14 bases between them. The length of the CDR3 is 15 residues. From germline, CDR1 is SGHTA and CDR2 FQGNSA. The CDR3 DNA follows: TGTGCCAGCAGCCCCTCGGGATTGTCCACAGATACGCAGTATTTT. The encoded protein is CASSPSGLSTDTQYF.

The chain carries TRBV19 and TRBJ2-1, with TRBD2 identical over 8 bases. The CDR3 contains 17 residues. The ends lost 5 bases at V and 0 bases at J; junction bases unmatched: 9. Germline V gene sequence: CDR1 LNHDA, CDR2 SQIVND (reference sequence). The DNA for the CDR3 is TGTGCCAGTAGTGGGCGGGAGGTGTTTGGCTCCTACAATGAGCAGTTCTTC. Its translation is CASSGREVFGSYNEQFF.

The V and J genes are TRBV19 and TRBJ2-1; D not certain. The V gene lost 1 base and the J gene lost 7 bases, with 14 bases spanning the gap. Germline V CDR1 and CDR2: LNHDA, SQIVND (reference sequence). The length of the CDR3 is 15 residues. The DNA of the CDR3 is TGTGCCAGTAGTATAGTCCCGCTCGTTTGGAATGAGCAGTTCTTC. Its protein product is CASSIVPLVWNEQFF.

The gene calls are TRBV11-3 and TRBJ2-3, with D hard to call. Per the germline V gene, CDR1 is SGHNT and CDR2 is YENEEA. With 0 bases removed from V and 2 bases from J, the gap between germline ends came to 15 bases. CDR3 length equals 17 residues. The DNA for the CDR3 is TGTGCCAGCAGCTTAGATCGCCAGTCCCGCCCCACAGATACGCAGTATTTT. This gives the protein CASSLDRQSRPTDTQYF.

The rearrangement uses TRBV9 and TRBJ1-5; the match to TRBD1 covers 8 bases. The CDR3 contains 15 residues. The V gene's germline CDR1 is SGDLS and CDR2 YYNGEE. Germline trimming cut 0 bases from V and 7 bases from J; bases unmatched to any gene: 6. CDR3 residues: CASSVDGTGTQPQHF. Here the CDR3 DNA reads TGTGCCAGCAGCGTAGACGGGACAGGTACACAGCCCCAGCATTTT. Based on the CDR3 plus reference TRBV9 and TRBJ1-5, the full variable domain is DSGVTQTPKHLITATGQRVTLRCSPRSGDLSVYWYQQSLDQGLQFLIQYYNGEERAKGNILERFSAQQFPDLHSELNLSSLELGDSALYFCASSVDGTGTQPQHFGDGTRLSIL.

The chain links TRBV7-3 to TRBJ2-3, with a possible D match to TRBD1 (5 bases). This CDR3 is built from 14 residues. Germline CDR1 reads SGHTA; CDR2 reads FQGTGA. The ends were cut back, 5 bases at V and 4 bases at J, with 13 bases in the middle. The CDR3 reads CASSASKGSDTQYF. As DNA, the CDR3 is TGTGCCAGCAGCGCCTCCAAGGGGTCAGATACGCAGTATTTT.

This chain connects TRBV6-1 to TRBJ2-7; tentative D call: TRBD2 (6 bases). The CDR3 runs 14 residues. CDR1 MNHNS and CDR2 SASEGT come from the germline V gene. The V end was cut by 8 bases, the J end by 6 bases, with 20 bases between. The CDR3 sequence is CASEPGTLPSEQYF. For the CDR3, the DNA is TGTGCCAGCGAACCTGGGACTCTCCCCTCCGAGCAGTACTTC.

The chain recombines TRBV5-1 with TRBJ2-1; TRBD2 matches at 12 bases. The CDR3 is made up of 16 amino acids. V shed 4 bases and J 6 bases; nucleotides not matched to a gene: 8. CDR1 and CDR2 (germline): SGHRS, YFSETQ. CDR3 protein: CASSLLLAGGPNEQFF. The DNA for the CDR3 is TGCGCCAGCAGCCTGCTTCTAGCGGGAGGGCCCAATGAGCAGTTCTTC.

In its sample, this clone was seen once. Its ends do not fully match the called genes, so a read error is possible. The V and J genes are TRBV25-1 and TRBJ2-1, with TRBD1 identical over 7 bases. Germline assignment: CDR1 MGHDK and CDR2 SYGVNS. The CDR3 loop spans 14 amino acids. CDR3 DNA sequence: TGTGCCGGCAGTGAACAGGGGACCCACAATGAGCAGTTCTTC. Translating gives CAGSEQGTHNEQFF. The variable domain in full, completed from reference TRBV25-1 and TRBJ2-1, reads EADIYQTPRYLVIGTGKKITLECSQTMGHDKMYWYQQDPGMELHLIHYSYGVNSTEKGDLSSESTVSRIRTEHFPLTLESARPSHTSQYLCAGSEQGTHNEQFFGPGTRLTVL.

The J gene is TRBJ2-3, the V gene TRBV11-3; tentatively, D is TRBD1 or TRBD2 (5 bases each). With 7 bases removed from V and 0 bases from J, the gap between germline ends came to 14 bases. Germline V gene sequence: CDR1 SGHNT, CDR2 YENEEA. This CDR3 has 15 residues. The CDR3 sequence is CASTVVGASTDTQYF. DNA for the CDR3: TGTGCCAGCACGGTTGTCGGGGCTAGCACAGATACGCAGTATTTT.

The V gene is TRBV6-1, the J gene TRBJ2-1; TRBD2 aligns across 12 bases. Germline loops: CDR1 MNHNS, CDR2 SASEGT. This CDR3 is 22 amino acids long. Germline trimming cut 2 bases from V and 0 bases from J; bases unmatched to any gene: 17. The CDR3, as DNA: TGTGCCAGCAGTGAACCCCGTCTATCTAGCGGGAGGGCCAAAAGCTCCTACAATGAGCAGTTCTTC. Its protein is CASSEPRLSSGRAKSSYNEQFF.

V usage is TRBV4-3 and J usage is TRBJ2-7; perhaps TRBD1 as D (6 bases). Germline V lookup: CDR1 LGHNA, CDR2 YSLEER. Trimming pared 1 base from V and 3 bases from J, leaving 16 bases between. There are 16 residues in the CDR3. Here the CDR3 reads CASSQVFAGAIYEQYF. The CDR3 coding sequence is TGCGCCAGCAGCCAAGTCTTCGCAGGGGCCATCTACGAGCAGTACTTC.

This chain uses TRBV7-3 with TRBJ1-1; no firm D call. This CDR3 region has 13 residues. The V and J ends lost 4 bases and 3 bases respectively, with 9 bases between them. CDR1 is SGHTA and CDR2 is FQGTGA in the germline V gene. As DNA, the CDR3 is TGTGCCAGCAGCTCACGCCGGGACACTGAAGCTTTCTTT. This gives the protein CASSSRRDTEAFF.

V and J are TRBV21-1 and TRBJ1-1; the table's D call, TRBD1, was not checked against the DNA. TRBV21-1 is assigned pseudogene status. The CDR3 sequence is 18 residues long. The CDR3 spells CASSKTGWRGQVNTEAFF. The CDR3 region has the DNA TGTGCCAGCAGCAAAACGGGGTGGAGGGGGCAGGTGAACACTGAAGCTTTCTTT.

In DNA form, the CDR3 reads TGTGCCAGCAGTTATACAGATACGCAGTATTTT. Protein: CASSYTDTQYF. The chain has TRBV25-1 and TRBJ2-3; D unresolved. This CDR3 has 11 amino acids. V lost 5 bases to trimming and J lost 3 bases, with 3 bases between them. Germline values: CDR1 MGHDK, CDR2 SYGVNS.